Presented here are 4 T cell receptor beta chains from one specimen sequenced in a study of spatial heterogeneity in lung cancer. TCRdb reanalysed the 5' RACE reads using MiXCR and keeps one entry per CDR3 protein. Of 55,000 to 70,000 distinct CDR3 sequences detected, roughly 6.6% appear once; the ten largest clones hold roughly 14%. The time point was: sample taken at primary tumor resection. This sample comprised PBMCs, obtained at surgery. The receptors come from a female donor with early-stage non-small cell lung cancer.

There are a few counts of this clonotype. Just one base apart from a much larger clone, this may be a read error. The rearrangement uses TRBV5-1 and TRBJ1-5; no clear D gene. The CDR3 loop spans 15 amino acids. The V gene's germline CDR1 is SGHRS and CDR2 YFSETQ. Trimming cost V 4 bases and J 0 bases, with 11 bases left between them. CDR3 amino acids: CASSPDGYSNQPQHF. DNA of the CDR3: TGCGCCAGCAGCCCGGACGGCTATAGCAATCAGCCCCAGCATTTT.

This clonotype was seen only a few times. The rearrangement links TRBV19 to TRBJ2-1; D remains unclear. V gave up 0 bases and J gave up 8 bases, with 14 bases separating them. The germline CDR1 and CDR2 sequences are LNHDA and SQIVND (reference sequence). CDR3 length: 15 amino acids. The CDR3 nucleotides are TGTGCCAGTAGTATAGAAGGGCGCCCGTCGGATGAGCAGTTCTTC. It translates to CASSIEGRPSDEQFF. The full variable domain, completed using reference TRBV19 and TRBJ2-1, is DGGITQSPKYLFRKEGQNVTLSCEQNLNHDAMYWYRQDPGQGLRLIYYSQIVNDFQKGDIAEGYSVSREKKESFPLTVTSAQKNPTAFYLCASSIEGRPSDEQFFGPGTRLTVL.

This clonotype was found many times. The V and J genes are TRBV18 and TRBJ2-7; perhaps TRBD1 as D (6 bases). The germline V and J ends were trimmed by 3 bases and 2 bases, with 11 bases remaining between them. The CDR3 loop spans 14 amino acids. Germline lookup yields CDR1 KGHSH and CDR2 LQKENI. The CDR3 DNA reads TGTGCCAGCTCACCGGGGGCAGGGGCCTACGAGCAGTACGTC. It specifies CASSPGAGAYEQYV.

This clonotype was seen more than once but under ten times. This chain connects TRBV14 to TRBJ2-4; D tentatively reads TRBD1 or TRBD2 (5 bases each). CDR3 size: 14 residues. With 10 bases removed from V and 6 bases from J, the gap between germline ends came to 19 bases. Germline assignment: CDR1 SGHDN and CDR2 FVKESK. CDR3 DNA: TGTGCCACCTCCCTCGGGGCCCGCAGAAACATTCAGTACTTC. This gives the protein CATSLGARRNIQYF. Full variable domain (rest looked up from reference TRBV14 and TRBJ2-4): EAGVTQFPSHSVIEKGQTVTLRCDPISGHDNLYWYRRVMGKEIKFLLHFVKESKQDESGMPNNRFLAERTGGTYSTLKVQPAELEDSGVYFCATSLGARRNIQYFGAGTRLSVL.